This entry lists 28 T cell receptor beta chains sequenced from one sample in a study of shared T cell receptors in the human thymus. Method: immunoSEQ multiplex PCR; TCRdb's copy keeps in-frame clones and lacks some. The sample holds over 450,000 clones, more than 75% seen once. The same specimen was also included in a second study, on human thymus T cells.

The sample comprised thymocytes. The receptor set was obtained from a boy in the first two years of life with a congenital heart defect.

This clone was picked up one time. CDR3 bases: TGTGCCAGCAGCTATCCCGGACAGGGGGAGGAGAGCGAGCAGTACTTC. Translating it yields CASSYPGQGEESEQYF. The rearrangement joins TRBV5-6 to TRBJ2-7; TRBD1 aligns across 10 bases. CDR1 and CDR2 from the germline V gene are SGHDT and YYEEEE. V was clipped by 3 bases and J by 6 bases; unmatched bases: 12. The CDR3 contains 16 residues.

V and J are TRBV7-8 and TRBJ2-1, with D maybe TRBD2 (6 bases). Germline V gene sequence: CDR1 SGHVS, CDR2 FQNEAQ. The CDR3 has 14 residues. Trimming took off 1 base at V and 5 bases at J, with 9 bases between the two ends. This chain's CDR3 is CASSLGAGNNEQFF. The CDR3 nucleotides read TGTGCCAGCAGCTTAGGAGCGGGTAACAATGAGCAGTTCTTC.

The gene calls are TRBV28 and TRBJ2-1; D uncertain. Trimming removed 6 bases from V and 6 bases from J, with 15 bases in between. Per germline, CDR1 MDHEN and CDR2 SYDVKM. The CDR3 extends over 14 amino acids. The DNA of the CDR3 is TGTGCCAGCAGGCCGTTATGGCATCGCAATGAGCAGTTCTTC. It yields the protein CASRPLWHRNEQFF.

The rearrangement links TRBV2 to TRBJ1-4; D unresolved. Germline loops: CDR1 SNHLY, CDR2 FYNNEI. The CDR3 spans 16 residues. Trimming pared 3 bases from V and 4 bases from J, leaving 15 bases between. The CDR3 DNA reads TGTGCCAGCAGTGACGTTTGGGAGATGAGTAATGAAAAACTGTTTTTT. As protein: CASSDVWEMSNEKLFF. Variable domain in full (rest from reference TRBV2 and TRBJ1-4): EPEVTQTPSHQVTQMGQEVILRCVPISNHLYFYWYRQILGQKVEFLVSFYNNEISEKSEIFDDQFSVERPDGSNFTLKIRSTKLEDSAMYFCASSDVWEMSNEKLFFGSGTQLSVL.

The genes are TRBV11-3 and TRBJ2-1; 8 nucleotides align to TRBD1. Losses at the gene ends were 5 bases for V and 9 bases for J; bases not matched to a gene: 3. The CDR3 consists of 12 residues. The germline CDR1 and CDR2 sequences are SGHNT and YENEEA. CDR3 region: CASSTDRGEQFF. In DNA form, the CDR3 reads TGTGCCAGCAGCACAGACAGGGGTGAGCAGTTCTTC. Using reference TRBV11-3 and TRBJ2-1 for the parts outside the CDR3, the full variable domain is EAGVVQSPRYKIIEKKQPVAFWCNPISGHNTLYWYLQNLGQGPELLIRYENEEAVDDSQLPKDRFSAERLKGVDSTLKIQPAELGDSAVYLCASSTDRGEQFFGPGTRLTVL.

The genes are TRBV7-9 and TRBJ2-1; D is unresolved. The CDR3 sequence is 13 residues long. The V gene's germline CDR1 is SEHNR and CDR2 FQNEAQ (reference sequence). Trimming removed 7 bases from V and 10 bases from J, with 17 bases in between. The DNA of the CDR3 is TGTGCCAGCACCCCGAGCCCTCCTAAGGAGCAGTTCTTC. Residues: CASTPSPPKEQFF.

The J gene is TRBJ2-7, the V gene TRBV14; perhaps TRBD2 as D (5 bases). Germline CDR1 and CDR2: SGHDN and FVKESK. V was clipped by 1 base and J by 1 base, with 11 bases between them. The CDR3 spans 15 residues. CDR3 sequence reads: CASSQALSGSYEQYF. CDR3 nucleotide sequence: TGTGCCAGCAGCCAAGCCCTCAGCGGATCCTACGAGCAGTACTTC.

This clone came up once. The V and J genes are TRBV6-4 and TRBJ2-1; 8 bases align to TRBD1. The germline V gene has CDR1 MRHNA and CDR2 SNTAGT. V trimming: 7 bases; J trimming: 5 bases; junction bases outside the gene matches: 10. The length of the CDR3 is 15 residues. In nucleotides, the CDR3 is TGTGCCAGCAAACATTTTGCGGGACAGGACAATGAGCAGTTCTTC. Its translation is CASKHFAGQDNEQFF.

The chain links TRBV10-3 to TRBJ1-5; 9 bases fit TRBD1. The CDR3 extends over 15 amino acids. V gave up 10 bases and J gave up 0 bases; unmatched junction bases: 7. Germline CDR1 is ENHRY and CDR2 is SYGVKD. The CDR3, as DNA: TGTGCCACCAAGGACAGGGGCTCTAGCAATCAGCCCCAGCATTTT. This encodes CATKDRGSSNQPQHF.

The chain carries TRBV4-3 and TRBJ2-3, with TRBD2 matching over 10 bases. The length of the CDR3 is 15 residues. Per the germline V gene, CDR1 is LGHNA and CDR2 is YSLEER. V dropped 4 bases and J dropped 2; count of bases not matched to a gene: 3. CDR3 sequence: CASSRTSGNTDTQYF. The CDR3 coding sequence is TGCGCCAGCAGCCGGACTAGCGGCAACACAGATACGCAGTATTTT.

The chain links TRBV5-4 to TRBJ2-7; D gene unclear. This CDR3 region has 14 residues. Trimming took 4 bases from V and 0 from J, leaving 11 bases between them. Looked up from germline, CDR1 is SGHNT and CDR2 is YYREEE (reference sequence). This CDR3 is CASSLRPFSYEQYF. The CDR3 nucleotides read TGTGCCAGCAGCCTTCGTCCCTTCTCCTACGAGCAGTACTTC.

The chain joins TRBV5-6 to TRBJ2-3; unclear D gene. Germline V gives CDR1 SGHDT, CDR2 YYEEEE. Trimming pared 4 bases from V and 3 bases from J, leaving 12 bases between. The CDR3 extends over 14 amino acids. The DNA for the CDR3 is TGTGCCAGCAGCCGTACCGGTTGGACAGATACGCAGTATTTT. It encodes CASSRTGWTDTQYF.

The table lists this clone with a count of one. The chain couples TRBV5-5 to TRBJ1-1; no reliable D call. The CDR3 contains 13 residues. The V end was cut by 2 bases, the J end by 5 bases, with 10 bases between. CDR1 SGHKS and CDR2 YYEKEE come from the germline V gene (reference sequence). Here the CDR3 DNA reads TGTGCCAGCAGCTTTGGGCCCCGGACTGAAGCTTTCTTT. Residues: CASSFGPRTEAFF.

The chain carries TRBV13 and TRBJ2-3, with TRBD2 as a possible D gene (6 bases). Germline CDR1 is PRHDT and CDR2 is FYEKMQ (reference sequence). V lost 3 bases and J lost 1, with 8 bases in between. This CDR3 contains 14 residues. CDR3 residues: CASSFPSGTDTQYF. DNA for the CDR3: TGTGCCAGCAGCTTTCCTAGCGGCACAGATACGCAGTATTTT.

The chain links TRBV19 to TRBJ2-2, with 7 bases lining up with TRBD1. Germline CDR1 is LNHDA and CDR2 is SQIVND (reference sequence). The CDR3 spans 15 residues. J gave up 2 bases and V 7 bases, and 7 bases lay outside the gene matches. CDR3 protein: CASMLGQANTGELFF. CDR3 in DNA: TGTGCCAGTATGTTAGGACAGGCTAACACCGGGGAGCTGTTTTTT.

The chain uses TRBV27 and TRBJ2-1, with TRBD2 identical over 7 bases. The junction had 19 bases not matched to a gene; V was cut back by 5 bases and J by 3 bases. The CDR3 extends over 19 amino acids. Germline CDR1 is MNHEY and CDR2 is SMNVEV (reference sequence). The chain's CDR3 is CASSRHKKPGLVVYNEQFF. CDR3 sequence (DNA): TGTGCCAGCAGTCGTCATAAGAAACCCGGACTAGTCGTCTACAATGAGCAGTTCTTC.

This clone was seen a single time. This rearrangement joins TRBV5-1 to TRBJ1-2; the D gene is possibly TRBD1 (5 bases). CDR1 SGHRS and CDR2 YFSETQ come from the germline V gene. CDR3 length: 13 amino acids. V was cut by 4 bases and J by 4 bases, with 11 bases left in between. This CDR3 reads CASSPDSPYGYTF. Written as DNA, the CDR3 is TGCGCCAGCAGCCCTGACAGCCCCTATGGCTACACCTTC. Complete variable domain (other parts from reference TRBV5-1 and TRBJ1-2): KAGVTQTPRYLIKTRGQQVTLSCSPISGHRSVSWYQQTPGQGLQFLFEYFSETQRNKGNFPGRFSGRQFSNSRSEMNVSTLELGDSALYLCASSPDSPYGYTFGSGTRLTVV.

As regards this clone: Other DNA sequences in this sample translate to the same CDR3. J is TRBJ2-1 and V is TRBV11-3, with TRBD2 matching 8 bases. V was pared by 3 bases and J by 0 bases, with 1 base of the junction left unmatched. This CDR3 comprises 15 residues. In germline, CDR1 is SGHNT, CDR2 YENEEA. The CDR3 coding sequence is TGTGCCAGCAGCTTGAGCGGGAGCTCCTACAATGAGCAGTTCTTC. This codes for CASSLSGSSYNEQFF.

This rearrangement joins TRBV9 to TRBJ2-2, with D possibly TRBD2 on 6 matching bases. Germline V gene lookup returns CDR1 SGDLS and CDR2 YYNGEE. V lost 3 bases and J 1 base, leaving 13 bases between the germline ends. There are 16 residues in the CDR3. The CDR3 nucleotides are TGTGCCAGCAGCGCTACTTGGGACTTGAACACCGGGGAGCTGTTTTTT. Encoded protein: CASSATWDLNTGELFF. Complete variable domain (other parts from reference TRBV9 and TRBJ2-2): DSGVTQTPKHLITATGQRVTLRCSPRSGDLSVYWYQQSLDQGLQFLIQYYNGEERAKGNILERFSAQQFPDLHSELNLSSLELGDSALYFCASSATWDLNTGELFFGEGSRLTVL.

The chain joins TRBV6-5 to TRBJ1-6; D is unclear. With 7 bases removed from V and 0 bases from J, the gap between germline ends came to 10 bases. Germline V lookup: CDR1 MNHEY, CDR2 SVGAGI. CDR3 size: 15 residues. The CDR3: CASTPGHSYNSPLHF. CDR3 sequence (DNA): TGTGCCAGCACCCCAGGTCACTCCTATAATTCACCCCTCCACTTT.

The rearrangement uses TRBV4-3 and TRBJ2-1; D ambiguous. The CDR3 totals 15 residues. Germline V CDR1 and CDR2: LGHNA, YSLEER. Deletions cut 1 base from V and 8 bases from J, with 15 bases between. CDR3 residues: CASSQAEEAVHEQFF. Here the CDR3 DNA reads TGCGCCAGCAGCCAAGCCGAAGAGGCGGTCCATGAGCAGTTCTTC.

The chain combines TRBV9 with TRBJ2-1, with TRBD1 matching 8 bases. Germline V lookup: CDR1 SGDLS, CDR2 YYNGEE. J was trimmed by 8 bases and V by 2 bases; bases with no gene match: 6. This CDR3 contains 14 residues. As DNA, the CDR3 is TGTGCCAGCAGCGTCGACAGGGGACTGGATGAGCAGTTCTTC. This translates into CASSVDRGLDEQFF.

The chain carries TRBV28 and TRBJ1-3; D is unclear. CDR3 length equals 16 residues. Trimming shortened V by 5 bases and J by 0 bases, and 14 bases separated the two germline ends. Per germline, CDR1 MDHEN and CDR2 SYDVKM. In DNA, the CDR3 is TGTGCCAGCAGTCCCTTCGTTAACGGCTCTGGAAACACCATATATTTT. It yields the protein CASSPFVNGSGNTIYF.

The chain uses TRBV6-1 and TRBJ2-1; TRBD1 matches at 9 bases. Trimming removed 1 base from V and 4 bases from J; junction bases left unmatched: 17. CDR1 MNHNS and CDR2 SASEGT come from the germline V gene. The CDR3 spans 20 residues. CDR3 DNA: TGTGCCAGCAGTGAAGGGACAGGGGAAGCGACCGACGGGGAGTACAATGAGCAGTTCTTC. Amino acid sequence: CASSEGTGEATDGEYNEQFF.

The CDR3 DNA reads TGCGCCAGCAGCCACCGGACAGGGTATTCCTCTGGGGCCAACGTCCTGACTTTC. It specifies CASSHRTGYSSGANVLTF. The chain combines TRBV4-3 with TRBJ2-6, with 8 bases aligning to TRBD1. The CDR3 is 18 amino acids. Germline V gene data show CDR1 as LGHNA and CDR2 as YSLEER. V lost 3 bases, J lost 0 bases, and 7 bases stayed unmatched.

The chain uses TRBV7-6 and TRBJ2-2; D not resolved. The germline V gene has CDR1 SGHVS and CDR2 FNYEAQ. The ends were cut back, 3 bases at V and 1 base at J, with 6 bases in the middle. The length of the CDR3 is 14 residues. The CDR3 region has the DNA TGTGCCAGCAGCTTGTGGCAGAACACCGGGGAGCTGTTTTTT. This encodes CASSLWQNTGELFF.

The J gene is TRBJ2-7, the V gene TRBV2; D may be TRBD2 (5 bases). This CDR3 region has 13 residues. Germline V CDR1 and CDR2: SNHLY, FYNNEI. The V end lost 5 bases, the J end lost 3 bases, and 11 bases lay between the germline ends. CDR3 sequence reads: CASSPREGYEQYF. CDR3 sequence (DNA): TGTGCCAGCAGTCCCCGCGAGGGCTACGAGCAGTACTTC.

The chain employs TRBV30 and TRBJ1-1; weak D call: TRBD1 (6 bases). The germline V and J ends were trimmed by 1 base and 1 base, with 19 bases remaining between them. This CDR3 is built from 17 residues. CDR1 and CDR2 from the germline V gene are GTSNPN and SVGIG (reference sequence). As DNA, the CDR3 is TGTGCCTGGAGTGAGACAGGCACATCGTTGAGGAACACTGAAGCTTTCTTT. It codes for CAWSETGTSLRNTEAFF.